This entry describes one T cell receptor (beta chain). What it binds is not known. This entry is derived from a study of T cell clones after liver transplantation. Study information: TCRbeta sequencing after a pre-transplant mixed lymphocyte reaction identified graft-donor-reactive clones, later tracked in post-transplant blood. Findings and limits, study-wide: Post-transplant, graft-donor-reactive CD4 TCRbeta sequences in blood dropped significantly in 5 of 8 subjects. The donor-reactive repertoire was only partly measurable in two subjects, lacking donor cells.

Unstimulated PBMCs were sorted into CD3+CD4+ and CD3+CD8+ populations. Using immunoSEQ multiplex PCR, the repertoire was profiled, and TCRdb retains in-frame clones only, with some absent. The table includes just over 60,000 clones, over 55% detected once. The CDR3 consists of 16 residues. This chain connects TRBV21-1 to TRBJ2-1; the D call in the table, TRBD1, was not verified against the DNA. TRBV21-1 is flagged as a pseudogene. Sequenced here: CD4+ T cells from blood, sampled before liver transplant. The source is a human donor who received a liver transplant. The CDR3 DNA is TGTGCCAGCAGCCTCCCAGGGATCTCCTCCTACAATGAGCAGTTCTTC. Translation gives CASSLPGISSYNEQFF.